This TCR beta chain was identified in a study of Tregs in tolerant kidney transplant recipients (dated by TCRdb to about 2019). About the full investigation: The transplants used related donors along with nonmyeloablative bone marrow transplantation, and in the human trials mixed chimerism was transient. The study applied TCRbeta sequencing to find donor-specific regulatory T cells before combined kidney and bone marrow transplantation and then followed those same cells after transplant.

For TCRbeta CDR3 sequencing, genomic DNA from the sorted cells was extracted using the QIAGEN DNeasy Blood and Tissue Kit. Through immunoSEQ, high-throughput TCRbeta CDR3 sequencing was done commercially, including PCR amplification with internal controls and bias correction. The source study handled its data this way. Unique productive TCRbeta sequences were defined by CDR3 nucleotide sequence when primers matched and otherwise by CDR3 amino acid sequence together with Vbeta and Jbeta genes. To correct for sorting error, sequences found in more than one sorted population at a frequency ratio of 2:1 or less were discarded, and the remaining shared sequences were assigned to the population with the higher frequency. Donor-reactive sequences were defined as at least 5-fold expanded in CFSE-low cells versus unstimulated cells, with frequency of at least 0.01% in CFSE-low cells. Jensen-Shannon divergence, calculated on the top 100 TCRbeta sequences ranked by frequency, was used to quantify repertoire divergence. For samples with multiple sequencing runs, sorting error was corrected in each run separately before the runs were combined. TCRdb's version of the immuneACCESS table is confined to in-frame rearrangements and falls short of the full clone set. An unresolved V gene accounts for under half of the shortfall where checked; the remainder is of unknown origin. Clone size and V and J calls were adopted from that table, with D and trimming inferred from the DNA. The sample includes over 50,000 clones, with approximately 83% observed a single time. Around 1.9% of the sample is held by the ten biggest clonotypes.

The time point tag for this specimen amounts to: blood sample drawn before combined kidney and bone marrow transplant. Thawed PBMCs were FACS-sorted into unstimulated Tregs (CD4+CD25+CD127-), CD4+ non-Tregs (CD4+CD25-), CD4 cells and CD8 cells. Prior to Treg sorting, thawed PBMCs were rested overnight with about 210 IU/ml IL-2 at 37 degrees C. The patients were a handful of recipients of combined kidney and bone marrow transplants from the ITN036ST trial, and samples were available only for these trial subjects. Healthy control blood was processed by Ficoll density gradient to PBMCs and cryopreserved; patient PBMCs were collected before and after transplant. The junction shows trimming of 5 bases on V and 2 bases on J, plus 17 bases between the germline ends. There are 16 amino acids in the CDR3, from cysteine to phenylalanine inclusive. The CDR3 DNA has 48 bases and is translated from base 1. The germline V gene yields SGHTA for CDR1 and FQGNSA for CDR2.

General conclusions and limits of the study: In tolerant patients, donor-specific Tregs expanded more than Tregs overall, which suggests antigen-driven rather than nonspecific expansion. PCR primers changed over time for some patients, so nucleotide-level comparison across those patients' samples was not possible. Although technical replication error seemed to be minimal, the question of biological reproducibility was not addressed directly. The most biologically relevant and donor-specific TCRbeta repertoire appeared to be identified by expanding Tregs with activated donor B cells. The study was constrained by small patient numbers, and validation of the findings is required in larger populations and under other immunosuppression protocols.

The count of this clone is one. Its antigen is unknown. The input lacks base qualities; no much larger clone sits a single base away. This specimen consisted of Tregs from blood, obtained before the transplant. This receptor was obtained from a human donor who received a combined kidney and bone marrow transplant. The sequence joins TRBV7-2 to TRBJ2-3; TRBD2 is a weak D gene call, 6 bases matching. The sequenced DNA: TGTGCCAGCAGCCCTAATAGCGGAATGTTCACAGATACGCAGTATTTT. This codes for CASSPNSGMFTDTQYF.